Presented here are 3 T cell receptor beta chains from one specimen sequenced in a study of cytomegalovirus exposure and HLA in healthy donors. PCR used 60 Vbeta primers and 13 Jbeta primers. The assay was immunoSEQ multiplex PCR, and TCRdb's table has in-frame clones only and misses some. The sample consists of 150,000 to 200,000 clones, about four fifths of them appearing once. The sample consisted of PBMCs. The receptor source for this set is a man between 50 and 59 years old in good health and CMV-seropositive.

J is TRBJ2-2 and V is TRBV25-1; 9 positions agree with TRBD2. Looked up from germline, CDR1 is MGHDK and CDR2 is SYGVNS. CDR3 length: 14 amino acids. The V segment lost 6 bases and the J segment 2 bases; nucleotides outside the gene matches: 1. This chain's CDR3 is CASRTSGNTGELFF. DNA of the CDR3: TGTGCCAGCAGGACTAGCGGAAACACCGGGGAGCTGTTTTTT.

The V and J genes are TRBV2 and TRBJ2-5, with D possibly TRBD2 on 6 matching bases. The germline gives CDR1 SNHLY, CDR2 FYNNEI. There are 14 residues in the CDR3. V gave up 5 bases and J gave up 5 bases, with 15 bases separating them. CDR3 region: CASSRGISVETQYF. The DNA of the CDR3 is TGTGCCAGCAGTCGCGGGATTAGTGTCGAGACCCAGTACTTC.

In this sample, this clone turned up once. The rearrangement joins TRBV18 to TRBJ1-3, with a possible D match to TRBD1 (6 bases). From germline, CDR1 is KGHSH and CDR2 LQKENI. The CDR3 length is 15 residues. Between the trimmed V and J ends, which lost 1 base and 1 base, there was a span of 8 bases. The CDR3 DNA reads TGTGCCAGCTCACCACTACAGGGATCTGGAAACACCATATATTTT. Translation gives CASSPLQGSGNTIYF. Together with reference TRBV18 and TRBJ1-3, the CDR3 gives the full variable domain: NAGVMQNPRHLVRRRGQEARLRCSPMKGHSHVYWYRQLPEEGLKFMVYLQKENIIDESGMPKERFSAEFPKEGPSILRIQQVVRGDSAAYFCASSPLQGSGNTIYFGEGSWLTVV.